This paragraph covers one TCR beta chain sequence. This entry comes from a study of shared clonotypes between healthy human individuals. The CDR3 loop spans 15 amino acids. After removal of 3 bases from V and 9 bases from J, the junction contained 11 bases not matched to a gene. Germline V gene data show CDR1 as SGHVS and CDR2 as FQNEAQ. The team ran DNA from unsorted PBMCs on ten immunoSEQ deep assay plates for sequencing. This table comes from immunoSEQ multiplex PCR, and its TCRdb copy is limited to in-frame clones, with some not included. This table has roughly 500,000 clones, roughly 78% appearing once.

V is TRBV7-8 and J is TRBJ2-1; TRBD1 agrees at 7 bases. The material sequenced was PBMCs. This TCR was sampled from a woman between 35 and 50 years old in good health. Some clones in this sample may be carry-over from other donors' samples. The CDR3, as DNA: TGTGCCAGCAGCTTCCCCCCGCCAGGGGGTGGTGAGCAGTTCTTC. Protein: CASSFPPPGGGEQFF.